The present TCR beta chain was sequenced within a study of blood T cells in healthy people across ages (dated by TCRdb to 2014 to 2015). At the level of the whole study: In model experiments, template switching captured roughly one uniquely barcoded TCR beta cDNA molecule for every two T cells. Using deep sequencing normalized with unique cDNA molecular identifiers, the study measured how TCR beta repertoire diversity changes with age. The donors were split into four age groups: young (average 16 years), middle-aged (roughly 40), aged (roughly 68) and long-lived (over 75). To avoid experimental bias, donors of different ages were distributed randomly across sequencing lanes. Using the same blood draw, the study looked at two additional independent replicas of 1 million unique cDNA reads for two donors, one aged 18 to 30 and the other aged 80 or older. General conclusions and limits of the study: Estimates of total diversity based on one million sequenced T cells were considered lower bounds and underestimates. As age increased, observed TCR beta diversity per million T cells dropped in a roughly linear way, and a significant reduction was already evident by age around 41. Compared with the aged group, more naive CD4+ T cells, fewer expanded clones and increased TCR diversity were shown by the long-lived group, suggesting age selection. Conclusive comparison of naive and antigen-experienced compartments was prevented by the profiling of bulk unsorted PBMCs. Observed TCR beta diversity correlated strongly with the percentage of naive T cells measured by flow cytometry. Donor CMV infection status was unknown, potentially confounding age-related changes in expanded clonotypes.

The library was obtained by 5' RACE. This sample was sequenced with an Illumina HiSeq 2500. The second PCR ran for roughly 7 to 12 cycles and used a J-beta primer mix along with a sample-barcoded 5' primer. A unique molecular identifier was introduced onto each TCR beta cDNA molecule by a template-switch 5' adaptor carrying 12 random nucleotides. Each sample yielded at least 3 million CDR3-containing paired-end reads. First-strand cDNA synthesis was performed from all RNA using the Mint cDNA synthesis kit, with priming by a TRBC-specific oligonucleotide. Following uracil-DNA glycosylase treatment, a first 18-cycle PCR with universal primers M1SS and BC2_uni_R was performed on all cDNA. The original pipeline was this. Normalization of each sample was performed by random selection of 1 million high-quality reads, each carrying a distinct molecular identifier. Instead of being binned into consensus sequences, reads with shared molecular identifiers were discarded. MiTCR, set to a Q25 quality threshold and the strictest error-elimination algorithm, was used for CDR3 identification, clonotype clustering and error correction. A nonparametric unseen species model with Euler transformation was used to estimate lower-bound total TCR beta diversity. The raw public data were reprocessed by TCRdb itself: fastp quality trimming at Q25, MiXCR clonotype calling, in-frame beta chains only. Rows merge per CDR3 protein into single entries with the most common DNA and genes. Here the V and J calls rest on TCRdb's processing, not on the authors' analysis. The sample table records about 1.5 million distinct CDR3 sequences; 42% of these occur just once. Around 8% of the sample is taken by the ten largest.

CDR1 and CDR2 were assigned from the germline V gene (reference sequence) as MNHEY and SMNVEV. Trimming at the junction amounts to 2 bases on V and 7 bases on J, and the germline ends lie 15 bases apart. Reading from cysteine to phenylalanine, the CDR3 counts 15 amino acids. Of the read, only the CDR3 DNA is kept; its 45 bases are in frame from base 1. With respect to this clonotype: Its antigen remains undetermined. No much larger clonotype is one base removed from it; base qualities were not supplied.

Donors were 39 systemically healthy Caucasian individuals from Russia aged roughly 6 to 100 years. Each donor gave roughly 9 milliliters of peripheral blood, drawn into EDTA-treated Vacutainer tubes. Ficoll-Paque density-gradient centrifugation was used to isolate PBMCs, with at least 7 million obtained per sample. Trizol reagent was used to extract total RNA from the PBMCs, yielding at least 6 micrograms per sample. For every donor, an aliquot of PBMCs went through flow cytometry to measure the percentages of naive CD45RAhigh/CD27high T cells. The sample taken for sequencing was blood. The chain is made from TRBV27 and TRBJ2-1; a tentative D match to TRBD1 spans 6 bases. This clonotype originated in a woman younger than 35 in good health. The CDR3 sequence is CASSLEGRGSNEQFF. Read as DNA, the sequence is TGTGCCAGCAGTTTAGAGGGCAGGGGATCGAATGAGCAGTTCTTC.